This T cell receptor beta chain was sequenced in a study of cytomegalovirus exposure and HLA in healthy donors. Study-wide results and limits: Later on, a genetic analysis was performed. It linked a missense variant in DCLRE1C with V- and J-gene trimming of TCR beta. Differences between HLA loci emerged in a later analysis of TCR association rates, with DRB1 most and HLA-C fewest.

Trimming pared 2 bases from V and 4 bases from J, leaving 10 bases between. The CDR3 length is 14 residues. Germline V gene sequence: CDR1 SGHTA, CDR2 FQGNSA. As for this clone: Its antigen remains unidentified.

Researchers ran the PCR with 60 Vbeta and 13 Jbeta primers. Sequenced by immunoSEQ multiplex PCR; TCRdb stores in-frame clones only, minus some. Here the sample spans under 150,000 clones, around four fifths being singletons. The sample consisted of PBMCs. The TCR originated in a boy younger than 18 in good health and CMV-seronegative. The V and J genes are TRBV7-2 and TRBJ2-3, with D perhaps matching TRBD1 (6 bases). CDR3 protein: CASSLSRGPDTQYF. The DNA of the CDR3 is TGTGCCAGCAGCTTATCCAGGGGCCCAGATACGCAGTATTTT. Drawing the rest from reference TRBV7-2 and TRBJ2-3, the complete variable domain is GAGVSQSPSNKVTEKGKDVELRCDPISGHTALYWYRQSLGQGLEFLIYFQGNSAPDKSGLPSDRFSAERTGGSVSTLTIQRTQQEDSAVYLCASSLSRGPDTQYFGPGTRLTVL.